This TCR beta chain was observed in a study of blood T cells in healthy people across ages. Study background: Template switching picked up about one barcoded beta molecule for each two T cells. Findings of the study overall: Estimated diversity that came from one million T cells was considered an underestimate. Naive T cell percentage showed a strong correlation with the diversity of TCR beta.

Note on this clonotype: Antigen specificity is unknown.

Together with a sample-barcoded 5' primer, a J-beta primer mix was included in a second PCR lasting about 6 to 11 cycles. Each cDNA was tagged by a template-switch adaptor containing 12 random nucleotides. TCRdb analysed the 5' RACE reads with MiXCR anew, one entry per CDR3 protein. Of about 1.1 million distinct CDR3 sequences in the sample, more than 30% were seen once. The source material was blood. The TCR sequence derives from a man younger than 30 in good health.

The CDR3 here is CASSEGVIGPGQPQHF. CDR3 DNA: TGTGCCAGCAGTGAAGGTGTTATAGGGCCGGGTCAGCCCCAGCATTTT. The chain joins TRBV6-1 to TRBJ1-5, with D unclear. V gave up 1 base and J gave up 6 bases, with 16 bases separating them. Germline V gives CDR1 MNHNS, CDR2 SASEGT. This CDR3 region has 16 residues.